What follows describes a single T cell receptor beta chain. Antigen specificity is unknown. This record belongs to a study of CD8 T cells in ankylosing spondylitis. Study results and limitations: Disease-associated clones were CD8+ and fairly uncommon in peripheral blood. Reportedly, matched ankylosing spondylitis synovial fluid was significantly enriched for disease-linked clones. Within ankylosing spondylitis blood, a TCR beta motif made up of roughly eight highly homologous variants appeared to be characteristic. A subset of motif variants has previously been described in the synovial fluid and blood of reactive arthritis.

Library preparation for TCR beta used quantitative 5'-RACE with molecular barcodes. TCRdb re-analysed the 5' RACE reads in MiXCR, keeping a single row per CDR3 protein. The data contain 650,000 to 800,000 distinct CDR3 sequences, roughly 19% of them seen just once; the ten biggest clones take up 15% to 20%. The V gene's germline CDR1 is SGHRS and CDR2 YFSETQ. The CDR3 is made up of 14 amino acids. V shed 4 bases and J 5 bases; nucleotides not matched to a gene: 7. This TCR was recovered from a male donor with ankylosing spondylitis. The sequenced sample was blood, either unsorted or a sorted T cell fraction (not recorded which). This chain joins TRBV5-1 and TRBJ2-7; 9 bases fit TRBD1. This CDR3 is CASSPGQGGNEQYF. CDR3 sequence (DNA): TGCGCCAGCAGCCCGGGACAGGGTGGGAACGAGCAGTACTTC.